Shown below are 6 T cell receptor beta chains from a single sample sequenced in a study of T-cell memory formation after mild COVID-19. TCRdb itself ran the 5' RACE reads through MiXCR, one entry per CDR3 protein. The sample carries about 410,000 distinct CDR3 sequences, 18% recorded once. The sequenced sample consisted of PBMCs or a T cell subset sorted from them (not recorded which). The origin of the receptors is a man aged 18 to 30 who had mild COVID-19 (a few samples of this study predate the infection). Cell type and time point are not known.

The chain couples TRBV7-2 to TRBJ2-1, with D hard to call. Per germline, CDR1 SGHTA and CDR2 FQGNSA. V was clipped by 2 bases and J by 0 bases, with 8 bases between them. The CDR3 length is 15 residues. The CDR3 DNA follows: TGTGCCAGCAGCTTAATGGTGAGCTCCTACAATGAGCAGTTCTTC. Encoded protein: CASSLMVSSYNEQFF.

The rearrangement joins TRBV27 to TRBJ1-4, with D perhaps matching TRBD1 (6 bases). Germline CDR1 MNHEY, CDR2 SMNVEV (reference sequence). V gave up 4 bases and J gave up 11 bases, with 8 bases separating them. This CDR3 has 11 residues. DNA for the CDR3: TGTGCCAGCAGTTCAGGGGCCAAACTGTTTTTT. It yields the protein CASSSGAKLFF.

The V call is TRBV6-5, the J call TRBJ1-6; D perhaps matches TRBD1 (5 bases). CDR3 size: 13 residues. V lost 8 bases and J 9 bases, leaving 14 bases between the germline ends. CDR1 and CDR2 (germline): MNHEY, SVGAGI. Here the CDR3 reads CASGVQDFSPLHF. The CDR3 region has the DNA TGTGCCAGCGGCGTACAGGATTTTTCACCCCTCCACTTT.

V is TRBV4-1 and J is TRBJ1-1; D is uncertain. The germline V and J ends were trimmed by 4 bases and 1 base, with 10 bases remaining between them. From germline, CDR1 is MGHRA and CDR2 YSYEKL. This CDR3 has 14 residues. The CDR3 region is CASSPPQPNTEAFF. In DNA form, the CDR3 reads TGCGCCAGCAGCCCTCCGCAGCCGAACACTGAAGCTTTCTTT.

The V gene is TRBV4-1, the J gene TRBJ1-6; 10 nucleotides agree with TRBD1. V was clipped by 4 bases and J by 10 bases; unmatched bases: 10. The CDR3 is 16 residues long. Germline-derived CDR1 and CDR2 are MGHRA and YSYEKL. The CDR3 loop reads CASSLHRDRGDSPLHF. The DNA of the CDR3 is TGCGCCAGCAGCCTGCACCGGGACAGGGGAGACTCACCCCTCCACTTT.

The chain recombines TRBV4-3 with TRBJ2-7; 9 nucleotides agree with TRBD1. CDR1 and CDR2 (germline): LGHNA, YSLEER. CDR3 length: 16 amino acids. V lost 4 bases, J lost 4 bases, and 11 bases stayed unmatched. The CDR3 is CASSRTRDRVGYEQYF. The CDR3 region has the DNA TGCGCCAGCAGCCGGACCCGGGACAGGGTCGGATACGAGCAGTACTTC.